This T cell receptor (beta chain) comes out of a study of blood T cell repertoires in COVID-19. Study details: There were acute and convalescent COVID-19 samples, and they came from the United States, Italy and Spain. T cells, B-cell-depleted T cells, or PBMCs supplied cDNA or gDNA.

In the authors' workflow: Quantification of nucleated cells was approximated via reference gene primer amplification. Sequenced by immunoSEQ multiplex PCR; TCRdb stores in-frame clones only, minus some. V, J and clone size are those of that table, while D and trimming were read from the DNA. Of approximately 150,000 clones detected, approximately 80% appear once; the ten largest clones hold around 9.6%. J gave up 5 bases and V 3 bases, and 5 bases lay outside the gene matches. Looked up from germline, CDR1 is KGHSH and CDR2 is LQKENI. This CDR3 is built from 14 residues. The chain is built from TRBV18 and TRBJ2-5; the match to TRBD1 covers 8 bases. The TCR originated in a man aged 60-69 years with active or convalescent COVID-19. The sample taken for sequencing was peripheral blood. The CDR3 DNA follows: TGTGCCAGCTCACCCAGACAGGGGATCGAGACCCAGTACTTC. Amino acid sequence: CASSPRQGIETQYF.